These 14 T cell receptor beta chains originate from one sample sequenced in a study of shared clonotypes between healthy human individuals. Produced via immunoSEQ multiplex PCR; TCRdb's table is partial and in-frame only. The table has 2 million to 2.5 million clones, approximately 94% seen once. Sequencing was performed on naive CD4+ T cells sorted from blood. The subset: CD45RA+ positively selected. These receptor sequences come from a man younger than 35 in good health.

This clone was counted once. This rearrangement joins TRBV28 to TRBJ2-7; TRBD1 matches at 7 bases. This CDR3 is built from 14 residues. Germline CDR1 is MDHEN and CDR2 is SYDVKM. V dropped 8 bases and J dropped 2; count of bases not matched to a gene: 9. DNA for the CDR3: TGTGCCAGCCAAACAGGGACAGTAGCCTACGAGCAGTACTTC. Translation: CASQTGTVAYEQYF.

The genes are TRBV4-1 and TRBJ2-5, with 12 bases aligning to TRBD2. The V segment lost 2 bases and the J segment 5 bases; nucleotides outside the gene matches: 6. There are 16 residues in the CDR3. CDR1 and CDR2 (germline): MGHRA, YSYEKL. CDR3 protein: CASSQPTSGSRETQYF. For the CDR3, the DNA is TGCGCCAGCAGCCAACCGACTAGCGGGAGTAGGGAGACCCAGTACTTC.

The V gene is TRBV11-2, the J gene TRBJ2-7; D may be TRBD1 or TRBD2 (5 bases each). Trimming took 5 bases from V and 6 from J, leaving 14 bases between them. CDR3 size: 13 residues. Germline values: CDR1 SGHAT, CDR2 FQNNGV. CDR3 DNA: TGTGCCAGCAGCCCCGGGACCCCGAGCGAGCAGTACTTC. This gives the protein CASSPGTPSEQYF.

The CDR3 is CSVEHRDQQYF. In DNA, the CDR3 is TGCAGCGTTGAGCACAGGGATCAGCAGTACTTC. The chain employs TRBV29-1 and TRBJ2-7; a possible D gene is TRBD1 (6 bases). Trimming removed 3 bases at V and 8 bases at J, with 11 bases between. The CDR3 extends over 11 amino acids. Germline assignment: CDR1 SQVTM and CDR2 ANQGSEA.

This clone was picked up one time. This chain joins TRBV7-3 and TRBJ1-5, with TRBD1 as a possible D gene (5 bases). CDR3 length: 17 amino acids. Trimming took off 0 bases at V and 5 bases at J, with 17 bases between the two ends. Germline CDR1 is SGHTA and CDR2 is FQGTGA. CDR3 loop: CASSLTPDRIPHQPQHF. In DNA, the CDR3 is TGTGCCAGCAGCTTAACGCCCGACAGAATTCCGCATCAGCCCCAGCATTTT.

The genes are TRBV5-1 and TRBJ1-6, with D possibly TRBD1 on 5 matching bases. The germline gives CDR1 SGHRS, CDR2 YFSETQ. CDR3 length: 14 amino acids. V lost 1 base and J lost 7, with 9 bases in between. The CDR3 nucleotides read TGCGCCAGCAGCTTGCGGGGGATGAATTCACCCCTCCACTTT. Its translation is CASSLRGMNSPLHF.

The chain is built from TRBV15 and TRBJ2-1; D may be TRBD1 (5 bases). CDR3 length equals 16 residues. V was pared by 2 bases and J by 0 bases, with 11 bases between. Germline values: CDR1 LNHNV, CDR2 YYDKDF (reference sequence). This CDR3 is CATSRLVGVSYNEQFF. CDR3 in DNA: TGTGCCACCAGCAGACTTGTAGGGGTCTCCTACAATGAGCAGTTCTTC.

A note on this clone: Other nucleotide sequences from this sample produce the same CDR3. This CDR3 reads CASSSRTSGTYEQYF. The CDR3 nucleotides read TGTGCCAGCAGCTCCCGGACTAGCGGGACATACGAGCAGTACTTC. This rearrangement joins TRBV7-2 to TRBJ2-7, with TRBD2 matching 12 bases. The ends lost 4 bases at V and 4 bases at J; junction bases unmatched: 5. Germline CDR1 reads SGHTA; CDR2 reads FQGNSA. This CDR3 is 15 amino acids long.

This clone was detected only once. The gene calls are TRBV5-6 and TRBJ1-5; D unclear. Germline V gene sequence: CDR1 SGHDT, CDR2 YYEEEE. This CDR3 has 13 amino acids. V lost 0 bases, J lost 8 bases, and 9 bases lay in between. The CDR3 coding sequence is TGTGCCAGCAGCTTGGCCGTCGCTGAGCCCCAGCATTTT. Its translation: CASSLAVAEPQHF.

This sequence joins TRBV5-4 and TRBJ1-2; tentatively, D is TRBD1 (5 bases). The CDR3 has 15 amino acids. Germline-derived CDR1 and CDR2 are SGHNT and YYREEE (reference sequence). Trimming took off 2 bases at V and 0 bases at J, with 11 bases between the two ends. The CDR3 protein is CASSFGAAPNYGYTF. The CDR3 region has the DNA TGTGCCAGCAGCTTCGGGGCCGCTCCTAACTATGGCTACACCTTC.

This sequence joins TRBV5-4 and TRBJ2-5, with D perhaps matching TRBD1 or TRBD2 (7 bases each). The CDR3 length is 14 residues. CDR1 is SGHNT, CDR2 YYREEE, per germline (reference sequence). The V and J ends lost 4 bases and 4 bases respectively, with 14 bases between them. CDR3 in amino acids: CASSQQGGGETQYF. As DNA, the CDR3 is TGTGCCAGCAGCCAGCAGGGGGGGGGAGAGACCCAGTACTTC.

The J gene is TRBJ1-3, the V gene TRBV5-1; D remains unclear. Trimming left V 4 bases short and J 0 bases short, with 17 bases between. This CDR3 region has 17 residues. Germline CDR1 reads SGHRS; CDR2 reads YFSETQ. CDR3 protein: CASSRHLRLDSGNTIYF. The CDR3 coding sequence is TGCGCCAGCAGCCGTCACCTACGGCTAGACTCTGGAAACACCATATATTTT.

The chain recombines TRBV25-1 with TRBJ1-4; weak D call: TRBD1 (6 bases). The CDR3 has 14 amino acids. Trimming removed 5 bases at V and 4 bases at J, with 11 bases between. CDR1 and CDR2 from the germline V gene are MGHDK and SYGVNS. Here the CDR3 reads CASSYTGSNEKLFF. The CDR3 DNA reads TGTGCCAGCAGTTATACAGGGAGTAATGAAAAACTGTTTTTT.

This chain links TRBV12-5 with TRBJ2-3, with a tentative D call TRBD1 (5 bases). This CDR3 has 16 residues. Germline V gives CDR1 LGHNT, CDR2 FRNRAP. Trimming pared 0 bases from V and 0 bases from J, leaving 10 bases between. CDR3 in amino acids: CASGLVHTGSTDTQYF. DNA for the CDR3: TGTGCTAGTGGTTTGGTACATACAGGAAGCACAGATACGCAGTATTTT.